This TCR beta chain was retrieved from a study of CD8+ T cells in alopecia areata. The wider study: Administration of oral tofacitinib to treated patients was at 5 to 10 mg twice daily. Overall study results and limits: Baseline CD8+ expansion's link to response remains uncertain, as there was one nonresponder.

This clone has only a few counts. No antigen is known for it. Isolated RNA was reverse transcribed into cDNA used as the sequencing template. Measured with immunoSEQ multiplex PCR; TCRdb has only the in-frame clones, and not every one. Found here are 150,000 to 200,000 clones, about three fifths of them singletons; the top ten hold 0.85% to 1.3%. Treatment of the sample: oral pan-JAK inhibitor, 5-10 mg twice daily. Germline CDR1 SNHLY, CDR2 FYNNEI. V shed 3 bases and J shed 3 bases, with 6 bases lying between them. The CDR3 length is 12 residues. The chain joins TRBV2 to TRBJ2-7; D gene uncertain. The source material was CD4+ T cells sorted from blood, sampled at week 24, from a patient treated with tofacitinib. The receptor comes from a human donor with alopecia areata. CDR3 in DNA: TGTGCCAGCAGTGACCTGAACTACGAGCAGTACTTC. This translates into CASSDLNYEQYF.